The 10 T cell receptor beta chains in this list originate from one sample, sequenced in a study of graft-versus-host responses after intestinal transplantation. Profiled with immunoSEQ multiplex PCR; TCRdb holds only in-frame clones, not every one. Among tens of thousands of clones listed, around 90% were seen once. The source was PBMCs, collected 26 days after transplant. The receptors come from a human patient who received an intestinal transplant, so some T cells may come from the graft donor.

The chain has TRBV30 and TRBJ1-1, with 9 bases lining up with TRBD1. V shed 1 base, J shed 6 bases, and the junction held 6 bases outside the gene matches. The length of the CDR3 is 14 residues. Germline loops: CDR1 GTSNPN, CDR2 SVGIG (reference sequence). The CDR3 spells CAWSGDRELSEAFF. Written as DNA, the CDR3 is TGTGCCTGGAGTGGGGACAGGGAGTTATCTGAAGCTTTCTTT. Complete variable domain (other parts from reference TRBV30 and TRBJ1-1): SQTIHQWPATLVQPVGSPLSLECTVEGTSNPNLYWYRQAAGRGLQLLFYSVGIGQISSEVPQNLSASRPQDRQFILSSKKLLLSDSGFYLCAWSGDRELSEAFFGQGTRLTVV.

The rearrangement links TRBV28 to TRBJ1-1; D may be TRBD1 (6 bases). The germline CDR1 and CDR2 sequences are MDHEN and SYDVKM. The germline V and J ends were trimmed by 6 bases and 0 bases, with 17 bases remaining between them. CDR3 length: 16 residues. CDR3 sequence reads: CASRPTGSRLNTEAFF. CDR3 coding DNA: TGTGCCAGCAGGCCAACAGGGAGTCGGTTGAACACTGAAGCTTTCTTT.

The CDR3 protein is CASSLSATGRHEQYF. The CDR3, as DNA: TGCGCCAGCAGCCTGTCGGCGACAGGGAGACACGAGCAGTACTTC. The genes are TRBV5-1 and TRBJ2-7; 7 bases are shared with TRBD1. The trim removed 4 bases at V and 5 bases at J, leaving 12 bases unmatched. The CDR3 loop spans 15 amino acids. Germline assignment: CDR1 SGHRS and CDR2 YFSETQ.

The chain combines TRBV5-1 with TRBJ2-2; the D gene is possibly TRBD1 (5 bases). From germline, CDR1 is SGHRS and CDR2 YFSETQ. This CDR3 region has 15 residues. Trimming cost V 4 bases and J 3 bases, with 13 bases left between them. In DNA, the CDR3 is TGCGCCAGCAGCCTTGCAGGGAAAGACACCGGGGAGCTGTTTTTT. Its protein is CASSLAGKDTGELFF.

This chain links TRBV6-1 with TRBJ2-1; D may be TRBD1 (5 bases). Germline lookup yields CDR1 MNHNS and CDR2 SASEGT. V was pared by 4 bases and J by 2 bases, with 6 bases between. The CDR3 has 13 residues. The CDR3 loop is CASSGGPYNEQFF. For the CDR3, the DNA is TGTGCCAGCAGTGGGGGCCCCTACAATGAGCAGTTCTTC.

V and J are TRBV5-1 and TRBJ1-6, with D possibly being TRBD1 (5 bases). There are 20 residues in the CDR3. From germline, CDR1 is SGHRS and CDR2 YFSETQ. With 4 bases removed from V and 1 base from J, the gap between germline ends came to 24 bases. CDR3 nucleotide sequence: TGCGCCAGCAGCCCGCGGAGAGCCTCGGGGGAGGAGTCCTATAATTCACCCCTCCACTTT. Translated, it gives CASSPRRASGEESYNSPLHF.

This clone was detected only a few times. The junction and the germline gene differ at one end; a read error may be behind it. Other nucleotide sequences from this sample produce the same CDR3. The chain joins TRBV7-7 to TRBJ2-5; the D gene is possibly TRBD2 (5 bases). There are 14 residues in the CDR3. Germline loops: CDR1 SSHAT, CDR2 FNYEAQ (reference sequence). The CDR3 here is CASSLAAGQETQYF. The CDR3, as DNA: TGTGCTAGCAGCTTAGCTGCGGGCCAAGAGACCCAGTACTTC. Combining the CDR3 with reference TRBV7-7 and TRBJ2-5 gives the whole variable domain GAGVSQSPRYKVTKRGQDVTLRCDPISSHATLYWYQQALGQGPEFLTYFNYEAQPDKSGLPSDRFSAERPEGSISTLTIQRTEQRDSAMYRCASSLAAGQETQYFGPGTRLLVL.

V is TRBV6-5 and J is TRBJ1-5; 7 bases are shared with TRBD1. J was trimmed by 2 bases and V by 6 bases; bases with no gene match: 7. Germline loops: CDR1 MNHEY, CDR2 SVGAGI. The CDR3 is 15 amino acids. The CDR3 sequence: CASSPGGSGNQPQHF. The CDR3 region has the DNA TGTGCCAGCAGCCCAGGGGGGTCAGGCAATCAGCCCCAGCATTTT.

The rearrangement joins TRBV7-9 to TRBJ1-1, with a possible D match to TRBD1 (6 bases). CDR3 length: 13 residues. CDR1 and CDR2 (germline): SEHNR, FQNEAQ (reference sequence). Deletions cut 1 base from V and 7 bases from J, with 10 bases between. CDR3 in DNA: TGTGCCAGCAGCTTAGGGGCAGGGGATGAAGCTTTCTTT. Translating it yields CASSLGAGDEAFF. Complete variable domain (other parts from reference TRBV7-9 and TRBJ1-1): DTGVSQNPRHKITKRGQNVTFRCDPISEHNRLYWYRQTLGQGPEFLTYFQNEAQLEKSRLLSDRFSAERPKGSFSTLEIQRTEQGDSAMYLCASSLGAGDEAFFGQGTRLTVV.

The chain is built from TRBV5-6 and TRBJ1-5; a weak D match, TRBD1 (5 bases). The germline gives CDR1 SGHDT, CDR2 YYEEEE. V lost 3 bases, J lost 4 bases, and 8 bases lay in between. The CDR3 runs 13 residues. The CDR3 sequence is CASSWGGNQPQHF. CDR3 nucleotides: TGTGCCAGCAGCTGGGGGGGGAATCAGCCCCAGCATTTT.